This TCR beta chain derives from a study of Ad26.COV2.S vaccination and SARS-CoV-2 variants. Overall study context: Doses of Ad26.COV2.S were injected into muscle once or twice, 56 days apart.

Note on this clone: The target antigen is unknown.

General observations from the study: Recipients given vaccine exceeded placebo recipients in spike-specific TCR breadth.

Treatment described: 19 received Ad26.COV2.S at low or high dose, single or two shots; roughly five received placebo; per-sample allocation not given. Samples analyzed were those drawn on day 63 after the first vaccine or placebo injection. Repertoires were generated with immunoSEQ multiplex PCR, while TCRdb's copy carries only in-frame clones and drops some. The data contain more than 300,000 clones, around 89% of them singletons. The germline gives CDR1 SGHVS, CDR2 FNYEAQ. With 0 bases removed from V and 6 bases from J, the gap between germline ends came to 5 bases. The CDR3 length is 12 residues. Sequencing used peripheral blood, obtained in a trial of Ad26.COV2.S vaccine versus placebo. This sequence was found in a person between 18 and 65 years old who received the Ad26.COV2.S COVID-19 vaccine or a placebo. V is TRBV7-6 and J is TRBJ2-5; D not resolved. CDR3 sequence reads: CASSLAGQTQYF. The DNA for the CDR3 is TGTGCCAGCAGCTTAGCCGGACAGACCCAGTACTTC.